A selection of T cell receptor beta chains follows, all from one sample in a study of OX40 agonist ivuxolimab in advanced cancers. Assay: immunoSEQ multiplex PCR; the TCRdb copy retains only in-frame clones and omits some. The table shows about 83,000 clones, with approximately 91% occurring only once. Sequencing was performed on CD4+ or CD8+ T cells sorted from blood, taken in a trial of the OX40 agonist ivuxolimab. The receptors were gathered from an adult with an advanced solid tumor such as melanoma, head and neck, liver or kidney cancer. CDR3s include the opening cysteine and the closing phenylalanine or tryptophan. The order of the fields is V gene, CDR3 length, CDR3 protein.

TRBV7-9 | 15 | CASSTGQGDTGELFF
TRBV6-1 | 15 | CASSGQGAHAGELFF
TRBV14 | 13 | CASSQGLAGEQYF
TRBV6-5 | 16 | CASSYRGTDVGEKLFF
TRBV27 | 15 | CASSFSQTGPYEQYF
TRBV11-3 | 15 | CASSLAGGGSTEAFF
TRBV7-6 | 17 | CASSLVPRSLGQETQYF
TRBV7-2 | 13 | CASSRGRDTEAFF
TRBV18 | 16 | CASSPGQGPPGYGYTF
TRBV6-5 | 13 | CASRRSGVMEQYF
TRBV5-1 | 15 | CASSLDRGGTDTQYF
TRBV7-8 | 14 | CASSLGREYNEQFF
TRBV7-2 | 16 | CASSFNAPGNTGELFF
TRBV11-2 | 16 | CASSPPRGGEAYEQYF
TRBV15 | 13 | CATSRDRGYEQYF
TRBV30 | 12 | CAWSVDNYGYTF
TRBV5-4 | 15 | CASSPPGQGYTEAFF
TRBV7-2 | 14 | CASSSRDRVGEQYF
TRBV29-1 | 12 | CSLSSGADTQYF
TRBV7-9 | 12 | CASSLVGDTQYF
TRBV29-1 | 12 | CSVLVNQETQYF
TRBV4-3 | 15 | CASSPQTGGSETQYF
TRBV7-2 | 14 | CASSLMSSPYEQYF
TRBV29-1 | 15 | CSVSTGTGGDQPQHF
TRBV5-1 | 16 | CASSLDGANSGNTIYF
TRBV5-1 | 14 | CASSPGQGAGEQYF
TRBV4-3 | 16 | CASSQGGGTSNSPLHF
TRBV4-1 | 15 | CASSQGTALGYGYTF
TRBV18 | 15 | CASNTQGQNSYEQYF
TRBV28 | 15 | CASSLRGTSYNEQFF
TRBV9 | 15 | CASSPSSGEIWGYTF
TRBV19 | 14 | CASSPGQNTGELFF
TRBV27 | 13 | CASSLTGRDTQYF
TRBV28 | 16 | CASSTTSGSNTGELFF
TRBV11-1 | 12 | CASSYDSYGYTF
TRBV5-4 | 15 | CASSDHGGASEKLFF